One sample yielded the 18 T cell receptor beta chains listed below, sequenced in a study of T cell responses to AZD1222 COVID-19 vaccine. Clones were sequenced by immunoSEQ multiplex PCR, and TCRdb holds only the in-frame ones, with some missing. In the table there are roughly 180,000 clones, roughly nine tenths of which are singletons. The sequencing here drew on peripheral blood, taken on day 0 of AZD1222 vaccination. All receptors derive from an adult in good health.

V gene TRBV19 combines with J gene TRBJ1-5, with a possible D match to TRBD1 (6 bases). Trimming took off 6 bases at V and 0 bases at J, with 12 bases between the two ends. The germline CDR1 and CDR2 sequences are LNHDA and SQIVND (reference sequence). CDR3 length: 15 residues. CDR3 loop: CASSRDTHSNQPQHF. The CDR3 DNA follows: TGTGCCAGTAGCCGGGACACCCATAGCAATCAGCCCCAGCATTTT.

Regarding this clone: The sample holds other DNA sequences that translate to the same CDR3. The rearrangement uses TRBV9 and TRBJ1-1; 7 bases match TRBD1. This CDR3 spans 15 amino acids. Germline V CDR1 and CDR2: SGDLS, YYNGEE. Trimming cost V 0 bases and J 2 bases; bases outside gene matches: 4. For the CDR3, the DNA is TGTGCCAGCAGCGTAGGGAGGGGGCGCAACACTGAAGCTTTCTTT. It encodes CASSVGRGRNTEAFF.

This clone occurred a few times. The V and J genes are TRBV5-6 and TRBJ1-1, with D unclear. CDR1 is SGHDT and CDR2 is YYEEEE in the germline V gene. CDR3 size: 13 residues. The V gene lost 4 bases and the J gene lost 5 bases, with 12 bases spanning the gap. CDR3: CASSRPDGTEAFF. The CDR3, as DNA: TGTGCCAGCAGCCGTCCGGACGGGACTGAAGCTTTCTTT.

This sequence joins TRBV30 and TRBJ1-2; TRBD1 matches at 7 bases. Germline V gene lookup returns CDR1 GTSNPN and CDR2 SVGIG (reference sequence). The CDR3 extends over 15 amino acids. Trimming at V came to 2 bases and at J to 6 bases, leaving 12 bases not matched to a gene. CDR3 in amino acids: CAWSHSSTGWNGYTF. DNA of the CDR3: TGTGCCTGGAGTCACAGCTCGACAGGGTGGAATGGCTACACCTTC.

V is TRBV5-5 and J is TRBJ1-5; TRBD1 agrees at 8 bases. CDR3 length equals 13 residues. The ends lost 3 bases at V and 4 bases at J; junction bases unmatched: 0. Germline loops: CDR1 SGHKS, CDR2 YYEKEE (reference sequence). Written as DNA, the CDR3 is TGTGCCAGCAGCTGGACAGGGAATCAGCCCCAGCATTTT. Protein product: CASSWTGNQPQHF.

The CDR3 reads CASSMDGSAFF. CDR3 coding DNA: TGTGCCAGCAGTATGGACGGCTCCGCTTTCTTT. This chain uses TRBV12-3 or TRBV12-4 with TRBJ1-1; D is unclear. Trimming stripped 5 bases from V and 11 bases from J, with 12 bases between. The CDR3 is 11 amino acids.

The genes are TRBV25-1 and TRBJ1-3; D not resolved. The CDR3 contains 12 residues. Germline lookup yields CDR1 MGHDK and CDR2 SYGVNS. The germline V and J ends were trimmed by 6 bases and 8 bases, with 11 bases remaining between them. CDR3 in DNA: TGTGCCAGCAGCCTAACCGGGGACACCATATATTTT. Its translation is CASSLTGDTIYF.

V is TRBV19 and J is TRBJ2-1; D remains unclear. The CDR3 contains 15 residues. The ends were cut back, 1 base at V and 0 bases at J, with 7 bases in the middle. Germline CDR1 is LNHDA and CDR2 is SQIVND (reference sequence). The CDR3 region has the DNA TGTGCCAGTAGTATAGGGCGGAACTCCTACAATGAGCAGTTCTTC. Encoded protein: CASSIGRNSYNEQFF. The entire variable domain, with the rest obtained from reference TRBV19 and TRBJ2-1, is as follows: DGGITQSPKYLFRKEGQNVTLSCEQNLNHDAMYWYRQDPGQGLRLIYYSQIVNDFQKGDIAEGYSVSREKKESFPLTVTSAQKNPTAFYLCASSIGRNSYNEQFFGPGTRLTVL.

Remarks on this clone: Other DNA sequences in the sample encode the same CDR3. The rearrangement links TRBV27 to TRBJ2-7; no clear D gene. V dropped 3 bases and J dropped 3 bases, with 3 bases sitting between them. This CDR3 is built from 11 residues. CDR1 and CDR2 from the germline V gene are MNHEY and SMNVEV (reference sequence). CDR3 residues: CASSLGYEQYF. The CDR3, as DNA: TGTGCCAGCAGTTTGGGCTACGAGCAGTACTTC.

V and J are TRBV10-1 and TRBJ1-1; 8 bases are shared with TRBD1. This CDR3 comprises 13 residues. V lost 2 bases and J lost 4; bases outside the gene matches: 0. The V gene's germline CDR1 is WNHNN and CDR2 SYGVQD (reference sequence). The CDR3 sequence: CASSEGQGTEAFF. CDR3 nucleotide sequence: TGCGCCAGCAGTGAGGGACAGGGCACTGAAGCTTTCTTT.

The genes are TRBV5-4 and TRBJ1-5; TRBD1 aligns across 9 bases. The V and J ends lost 4 bases and 4 bases, in that order; junction bases with no gene match: 12. CDR3 length: 17 residues. In germline, CDR1 is SGHNT, CDR2 YYREEE (reference sequence). The CDR3 sequence is CASSRGPGQGENQPQHF. The CDR3 coding sequence is TGTGCCAGCAGCCGAGGTCCGGGACAGGGTGAGAATCAGCCCCAGCATTTT.

J is TRBJ2-2 and V is TRBV9; no firm D call. The CDR3 totals 15 residues. Trimming stripped 2 bases from V and 0 bases from J, with 8 bases between. Germline V CDR1 and CDR2: SGDLS, YYNGEE. The CDR3 region is CASSVEASNTGELFF. The CDR3 DNA reads TGTGCCAGCAGCGTGGAAGCTTCGAACACCGGGGAGCTGTTTTTT.

This chain uses TRBV10-2 with TRBJ2-1, with D perhaps matching TRBD1 (6 bases). The CDR3 loop spans 14 amino acids. Trimming took 2 bases from V and 5 from J, leaving 10 bases between them. Germline assignment: CDR1 WSHSY and CDR2 SAAADI. CDR3 region: CASSEQGFDNEQFF. In DNA, the CDR3 is TGCGCCAGCAGTGAGCAGGGGTTTGACAATGAGCAGTTCTTC.

CDR3 sequence reads: CASSTKQGLSYEQYF. The CDR3 DNA reads TGTGCCAGTAGTACAAAACAGGGTCTCTCCTACGAGCAGTACTTC. The V and J genes are TRBV19 and TRBJ2-7; TRBD1 is a possible D gene (6 bases). Trimming pared 4 bases from V and 0 bases from J, leaving 13 bases between. This CDR3 comprises 15 residues. The germline V gene has CDR1 LNHDA and CDR2 SQIVND (reference sequence).

The chain has TRBV18 and TRBJ2-1, with 8 nucleotides matching TRBD2. Trimming took 0 bases from V and 6 from J; bases not matched to a gene: 4. The CDR3 is made up of 15 amino acids. Per germline, CDR1 KGHSH and CDR2 LQKENI. The CDR3 spells CASSPPVAGSNEQFF. The DNA for the CDR3 is TGTGCCAGCTCACCACCGGTAGCGGGGAGCAATGAGCAGTTCTTC.

J is TRBJ1-2 and V is TRBV3-1 (or the pseudogene TRBV3-2), with a possible D match to TRBD1 (5 bases). Germline V lookup: CDR1 LGHDT, CDR2 YNNKEL (reference sequence). V was pared by 4 bases and J by 4 bases, with 19 bases between. The CDR3 is 16 residues long. CDR3 bases: TGTGCCAGCAGCCCAGGAGGAGGCCAGGGCGGCTATGGCTACACCTTC. Its translation is CASSPGGGQGGYGYTF.

The V call is TRBV19, the J call TRBJ1-5; no definite D call. This CDR3 is 13 amino acids long. Trimming took 3 bases from V and 7 from J, leaving 10 bases between them. Germline V CDR1 and CDR2: LNHDA, SQIVND (reference sequence). CDR3 residues: CASSMDWSQPQHF. The CDR3 DNA follows: TGTGCCAGTAGTATGGACTGGTCACAGCCCCAGCATTTT.

The chain is built from TRBV15 and TRBJ1-4; D uncertain. Per germline, CDR1 LNHNV and CDR2 YYDKDF (reference sequence). The CDR3 spans 15 residues. Trimming left V 3 bases short and J 0 bases short, with 8 bases between. CDR3 sequence reads: CATSRAGATNEKLFF. Here the CDR3 DNA reads TGTGCCACCAGCAGGGCAGGAGCAACTAATGAAAAACTGTTTTTT.